This TCR beta chain was documented in a study of PD-1 blockade in classical Hodgkin lymphoma. Study as a whole: With a 2-week interval, patients received intravenous nivolumab at 3 mg/kg.

No patient escaped relapse after autologous stem cell transplantation, and brentuximab vedotin exposure varied. Germline trimming cut 7 bases from V and 2 bases from J; bases unmatched to any gene: 7. Germline V CDR1 and CDR2: SNHLY, FYNNEI. This CDR3 contains 16 residues. Overall study results and limits: Lower baseline TCR diversity marked trial partial responders and progressors. While CD8+ TCR diversity did not rise significantly by C4D1, CD4+ TCR diversity did. Compared with healthy donors, newly diagnosed patients reportedly showed lower baseline TCR diversity.

Regarding this clone: Its antigen is currently unknown.

Sequencing used immunoSEQ multiplex PCR; TCRdb keeps in-frame clones, though not all of them. The table lists 25,000 to 35,000 clones, roughly 70% of them singletons, with around 26% in the top ten. The rearrangement joins TRBV2 to TRBJ2-3; 12 positions agree with TRBD2. The sequence was collected from a human donor with classical Hodgkin lymphoma. Specimen: peripheral blood mononuclear cells (PBMCs), collected before the second cycle of nivolumab. The CDR3 DNA is TGTGCCAGCAAAGCACGGACTAGCGGGGCCACAGATACGCAGTATTTT. It codes for CASKARTSGATDTQYF.